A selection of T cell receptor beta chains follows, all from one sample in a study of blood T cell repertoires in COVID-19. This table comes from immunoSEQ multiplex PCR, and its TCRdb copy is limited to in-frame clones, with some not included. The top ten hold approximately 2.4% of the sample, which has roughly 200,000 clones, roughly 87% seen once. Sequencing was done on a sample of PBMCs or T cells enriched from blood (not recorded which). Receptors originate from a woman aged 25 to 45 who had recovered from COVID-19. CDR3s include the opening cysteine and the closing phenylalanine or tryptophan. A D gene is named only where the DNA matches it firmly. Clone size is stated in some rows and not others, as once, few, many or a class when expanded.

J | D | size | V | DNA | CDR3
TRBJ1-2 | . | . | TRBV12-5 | TGTGCTAGTGGTTTGACACCTAACTATGGCTACACCTTC | CASGLTPNYGYTF
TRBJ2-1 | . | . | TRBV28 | TGTGCCAGCAGCGGGGATGAGCAGTTCTTC | CASSGDEQFF
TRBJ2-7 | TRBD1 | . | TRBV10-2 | TGCGCCACCAGGGAGGACAGGGATTACGAGCAGTACTTC | CATREDRDYEQYF
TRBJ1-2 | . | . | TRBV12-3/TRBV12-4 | TGTGCCAGCAGTTTCTCCCCCGACTATGGCTACACCTTC | CASSFSPDYGYTF
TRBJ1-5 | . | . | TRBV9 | TGTGCCAGCAGCGTAGACAGCGGGATAGGGCAGCCCCAGCATTTT | CASSVDSGIGQPQHF
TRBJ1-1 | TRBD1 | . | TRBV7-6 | TGTGCCAGCACCCTCAAGCCAGGGGGCACTGAAGCTTTCTTT | CASTLKPGGTEAFF
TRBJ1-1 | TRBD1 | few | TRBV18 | TGTGCCAGCTCACCGACAGGGGTTGGAAGGACTGAAGCTTTCTTT | CASSPTGVGRTEAFF
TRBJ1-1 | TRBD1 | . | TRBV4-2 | TGTGCCAGCAGCCAGGTCCGGACAGGGCCAAACACTGAAGCTTTCTTT | CASSQVRTGPNTEAFF
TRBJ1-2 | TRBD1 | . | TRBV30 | TGTGCCTGGAGTATGGGACAGGGCTATGGCTACACCTTC | CAWSMGQGYGYTF
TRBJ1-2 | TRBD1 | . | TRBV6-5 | TGTGCCAGCAGTTACTCTACAGGGGGCGATGGCTACACCTTC | CASSYSTGGDGYTF
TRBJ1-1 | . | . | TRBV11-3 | TGTGCCAGCAGCCCGAGGGAAGGGCTTGTAACTGAAGCTTTCTTT | CASSPREGLVTEAFF
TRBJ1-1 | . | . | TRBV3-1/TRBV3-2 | TGTGCCAGCAGCCAAGGTACCCAGGCGAACACTGAAGCTTTCTTT | CASSQGTQANTEAFF
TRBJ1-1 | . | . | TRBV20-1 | TGCAGTGCTAGTCTTCGACAGACGATGAACACTGAAGCTTTCTTT | CSASLRQTMNTEAFF
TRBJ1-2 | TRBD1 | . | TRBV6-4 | TGTGCCAGCAGTGCCGAGGACAGGGGGCGGTCTGGCTACACCTTC | CASSAEDRGRSGYTF
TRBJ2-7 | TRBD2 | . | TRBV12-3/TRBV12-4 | TGTGCCAGCAGGATGGGGGGGGTCTACGAGCAGTACTTC | CASRMGGVYEQYF